Presented here are 21 T cell receptor beta chains from one specimen sequenced in a study of blood T cell repertoires in COVID-19. This table comes from immunoSEQ multiplex PCR, and its TCRdb copy is limited to in-frame clones, with some not included. This table holds some 87,000 clones, roughly 76% found once. Sample: peripheral blood. These TCRs come from a woman older than 75 with active or convalescent COVID-19.

The chain recombines TRBV5-5 with TRBJ1-4, with a tentative D call TRBD1 (5 bases). The V gene lost 2 bases and the J gene lost 0 bases, with 14 bases spanning the gap. CDR1 SGHKS and CDR2 YYEKEE come from the germline V gene (reference sequence). The CDR3 covers 17 residues. The CDR3: CASSLRFQGSTNEKLFF. As DNA, the CDR3 is TGTGCCAGCAGCTTACGATTTCAGGGTTCAACTAATGAAAAACTGTTTTTT.

This clone was found once. The genes are TRBV3-1 (or the pseudogene TRBV3-2) and TRBJ2-2; D may be TRBD2 (5 bases). Germline lookup yields CDR1 LGHDT and CDR2 YNNKEL (reference sequence). V was trimmed by 4 bases and J by 1 base, leaving 16 bases between them. The CDR3 runs to 17 residues. CDR3 region: CASSPELGDWNTGELFF. CDR3 nucleotides: TGTGCCAGCAGCCCAGAACTCGGGGATTGGAACACCGGGGAGCTGTTTTTT.

This chain joins TRBV4-3 and TRBJ1-6; the D is unclear. The CDR3 loop spans 13 amino acids. Trimming left V 0 bases short and J 7 bases short, with 4 bases between. Per the germline V gene, CDR1 is LGHNA and CDR2 is YSLEER. CDR3 protein: CASSQDRNSPLHF. The CDR3 DNA is TGCGCCAGCAGCCAAGACAGGAATTCACCCCTCCACTTT.

This clone showed up many times. V and J are TRBV30 and TRBJ1-1; TRBD1 aligns across 7 bases. V shed 4 bases and J 1 base; nucleotides not matched to a gene: 3. The CDR3 consists of 13 residues. Per the germline V gene, CDR1 is GTSNPN and CDR2 is SVGIG (reference sequence). CDR3 DNA sequence: TGTGCCTGGAACAGGGGTCCGAACACTGAAGCTTTCTTT. It codes for CAWNRGPNTEAFF.

J is TRBJ2-7 and V is TRBV11-2; D is undetermined. This CDR3 comprises 16 residues. Germline V gene data show CDR1 as SGHAT and CDR2 as FQNNGV. Trimming pared 4 bases from V and 1 base from J, leaving 17 bases between. CDR3 sequence reads: CASSSPPTDESYEQYF. CDR3 sequence (DNA): TGTGCCAGCAGCTCCCCCCCTACTGATGAGTCCTACGAGCAGTACTTC.

The chain is built from TRBV6-5 and TRBJ2-7; D ambiguous. The CDR3 loop spans 15 amino acids. The germline V and J ends were trimmed by 0 bases and 2 bases, with 11 bases remaining between them. Germline V gives CDR1 MNHEY, CDR2 SVGAGI. CDR3 DNA: TGTGCCAGCAGTTACTCGATCCCGGGTACCTACGAGCAGTACTTC. Protein product: CASSYSIPGTYEQYF.

V and J are TRBV15 and TRBJ1-4; D is undetermined. The CDR3 totals 15 residues. Trimming left V 0 bases short and J 8 bases short, with 13 bases between. CDR1 LNHNV and CDR2 YYDKDF come from the germline V gene (reference sequence). The CDR3 DNA reads TGTGCCACCAGCAGAGACCGGGCTAGCGGCGAAAAACTGTTTTTT. This translates into CATSRDRASGEKLFF.

The chain employs TRBV6-5 and TRBJ2-7, with 7 bases fitting TRBD1. The trim removed 5 bases at V and 3 bases at J, leaving 10 bases unmatched. CDR1 MNHEY and CDR2 SVGAGI come from the germline V gene. CDR3 length: 15 residues. For the CDR3, the DNA is TGTGCCAGCAGTCCACCGACAGGGATGGTCTACGAGCAGTACTTC. It specifies CASSPPTGMVYEQYF.

The chain is built from TRBV19 and TRBJ1-1; no firm D call. V was trimmed by 6 bases and J by 1 base, leaving 15 bases between them. Germline V gene sequence: CDR1 LNHDA, CDR2 SQIVND (reference sequence). This CDR3 spans 15 amino acids. The CDR3 here is CASSPFEWSNTEAFF. CDR3 sequence (DNA): TGTGCCAGTAGCCCCTTCGAGTGGTCGAACACTGAAGCTTTCTTT.

This rearrangement joins TRBV7-2 to TRBJ2-5; tentatively, D is TRBD2 (6 bases). CDR3 length: 15 residues. CDR1 SGHTA and CDR2 FQGNSA come from the germline V gene. V dropped 4 bases and J dropped 1 base, with 13 bases sitting between them. The CDR3 DNA follows: TGTGCCAGCAGCTCAGCCCGGGGGACCCAAGAGACCCAGTACTTC. This translates into CASSSARGTQETQYF.

This clone is labeled as medium-sized. The chain carries TRBV5-5 and TRBJ2-4; 7 bases match TRBD1. Germline V gene lookup returns CDR1 SGHKS and CDR2 YYEKEE (reference sequence). The V gene end was trimmed by 0 bases and the J gene end by 16 bases; junction bases not matched to a gene: 13. This CDR3 comprises 14 residues. CDR3 nucleotide sequence: TGTGCCAGCAGCTTGGAGGGGGCAAGCCCCGTCGTTTACTTC. This encodes CASSLEGASPVVYF.

This chain connects TRBV28 to TRBJ1-2, with D maybe TRBD1 (5 bases). This CDR3 contains 13 residues. Germline values: CDR1 MDHEN, CDR2 SYDVKM. The V and J ends lost 10 bases and 6 bases respectively, with 18 bases between them. The CDR3 nucleotides read TGTGCCAACTGGGGGGGAGCTACGGATGGCTACACCTTC. This gives the protein CANWGGATDGYTF.

V usage is TRBV7-9 and J usage is TRBJ1-4; the D gene is possibly TRBD1 (5 bases). The CDR3 totals 15 residues. V was trimmed by 5 bases and J by 0 bases, leaving 10 bases between them. Germline assignment: CDR1 SEHNR and CDR2 FQNEAQ (reference sequence). The CDR3 DNA sequence: TGTGCCAGCAGCCAACCGACAGCAACTAATGAAAAACTGTTTTTT. Translated: CASSQPTATNEKLFF.

This chain connects TRBV27 to TRBJ2-1; TRBD1 agrees at 8 bases. J was trimmed by 12 bases and V by 3 bases; bases with no gene match: 7. The CDR3 has 13 residues. The germline V gene has CDR1 MNHEY and CDR2 SMNVEV (reference sequence). This CDR3 reads CASSFLDRVGQFF. The CDR3 DNA is TGTGCCAGCAGTTTCTTGGACAGGGTGGGGCAGTTCTTC.

The rearrangement uses TRBV6-1 and TRBJ2-5, with 7 bases that match TRBD2. This CDR3 is built from 13 residues. The J segment lost 7 bases and the V segment lost 2 bases, leaving 4 bases of the junction unmatched. From germline, CDR1 is MNHNS and CDR2 SASEGT. The CDR3 nucleotides are TGTGCCAGCAGTGAATATAGCGGGCGGACCCAGTACTTC. Encoded protein: CASSEYSGRTQYF.

There are a few counts of this clone. The germline gene is not matched at one end of the junction; a read error may be the cause. The gene calls are TRBV7-9 and TRBJ1-4; D uncertain. The CDR3 is 12 residues long. CDR1 and CDR2 from the germline V gene are SEHNR and FQNEAQ (reference sequence). The CDR3 coding sequence is TGTGCCAGCACCAACGACCCGACATCCCTCCGTTTT. Its protein product is CASTNDPTSLRF.

In this sample, this clone is medium-sized. The rearrangement links TRBV9 to TRBJ1-2; 8 bases match TRBD1. The V and J ends lost 4 bases and 3 bases, in that order; junction bases with no gene match: 5. Germline CDR1 SGDLS, CDR2 YYNGEE. The CDR3 extends over 14 amino acids. CDR3 loop: CASSPGTGYYGYTF. The CDR3 DNA reads TGTGCCAGCAGCCCCGGGACAGGCTACTATGGCTACACCTTC.

The J gene is TRBJ2-3, the V gene TRBV11-3; D is perhaps TRBD2 (6 bases). The CDR3 contains 14 residues. The V end lost 0 bases, the J end lost 9 bases, and 13 bases lay between the germline ends. From germline, CDR1 is SGHNT and CDR2 YENEEA. The CDR3 region is CASSLDGEEGTQYF. The CDR3, as DNA: TGTGCCAGCAGCTTAGATGGCGAGGAGGGGACGCAGTATTTT.

V is TRBV7-2 and J is TRBJ2-6; 8 nucleotides match TRBD1. The V gene end was trimmed by 5 bases and the J gene end by 2 bases; junction bases not matched to a gene: 8. Looked up from germline, CDR1 is SGHTA and CDR2 is FQGNSA. This CDR3 spans 17 amino acids. As DNA, the CDR3 is TGTGCCAGCAGCCTGGACAGGGTTTCGGCTGGGGCCAACGTCCTGACTTTC. Amino acid sequence: CASSLDRVSAGANVLTF.

This chain connects TRBV15 to TRBJ1-5, with D possibly matching TRBD1 (6 bases). The CDR3 contains 15 residues. Germline CDR1 LNHNV, CDR2 YYDKDF (reference sequence). Between the trimmed V and J ends, which lost 1 base and 2 bases, there was a span of 9 bases. The DNA for the CDR3 is TGTGCCACCAGCAGAGGCGGGGGCGGCAATCAGCCCCAGCATTTT. It is translated as CATSRGGGGNQPQHF.

The chain carries TRBV2 and TRBJ1-2; 9 bases agree with TRBD1. The germline V gene encodes CDR1 SNHLY and CDR2 FYNNEI. Trimming cost V 8 bases and J 4 bases; bases outside gene matches: 2. The CDR3 runs to 12 residues. The CDR3 spells CASSTGGYGYTF. DNA of the CDR3: TGTGCCAGCTCGACAGGGGGCTATGGCTACACCTTC.